This TCR beta chain was sequenced for a study of blood T cell repertoires in COVID-19. Overall study: Sites across the United States, Italy and Spain contributed samples from acute and convalescent COVID-19. PBMCs, B-cell-depleted T cells, or T cells were the source of the cDNA or gDNA that made up the material.

Profiling relied on immunoSEQ multiplex PCR, and the TCRdb table lists in-frame clones only, not all of them. The repertoire holds about 190,000 clones, with 70% to 80% as singletons. J was trimmed by 0 bases and V by 5 bases; bases with no gene match: 3. Germline values: CDR1 LNHDA, CDR2 SQIVND (reference sequence). CDR3 size: 14 residues. This chain uses TRBV19 with TRBJ1-1; TRBD1 matches 7 bases. Material: peripheral blood. The sequence came from a woman between 50 and 59 years old with acute or convalescent COVID-19. The CDR3 spells CASSYGQVNTEAFF. The CDR3 nucleotides read TGTGCCAGTAGTTATGGACAGGTGAACACTGAAGCTTTCTTT.